The 32 T cell receptor beta chains reported below all come from one sample, sequenced in a study of PD-L1 blockade in urothelial cancer. Sample time point: peripheral blood 6 weeks after treatment start. Libraries were prepared by immunoSEQ multiplex PCR; TCRdb keeps only in-frame clonotypes and omits some of them. The sample holds 95,000 to 150,000 clones, roughly 88% seen once. The material sequenced was PBMCs, taken around atezolizumab (anti-PD-L1) treatment. The receptors were gathered from a man aged 50 or older with urothelial cancer.

This sequence joins TRBV19 and TRBJ2-2; D might be TRBD1 (6 bases). The CDR3 sequence is 15 residues long. CDR1 and CDR2 (germline): LNHDA, SQIVND (reference sequence). The germline V and J ends were trimmed by 5 bases and 1 base, with 11 bases remaining between them. In nucleotides, the CDR3 is TGTGCCAGTAGTGCTTCCAGGGGGAACACCGGGGAGCTGTTTTTT. Translating gives CASSASRGNTGELFF.

J is TRBJ2-2 and V is TRBV9; 7 positions agree with TRBD2. Germline trimming cut 0 bases from V and 6 bases from J; bases unmatched to any gene: 5. The CDR3 runs to 15 residues. The germline gives CDR1 SGDLS, CDR2 YYNGEE. The DNA for the CDR3 is TGTGCCAGCAGCGTAGAGGGACTAATGTCCGGGGAGCTGTTTTTT. Its protein product is CASSVEGLMSGELFF.

The chain combines TRBV9 with TRBJ2-7; 15 nucleotides line up with TRBD2. This CDR3 spans 17 amino acids. V shed 4 bases and J 1 base; nucleotides not matched to a gene: 6. In germline, CDR1 is SGDLS, CDR2 YYNGEE. The CDR3 bases are TGTGCCAGCAGCTTCGGACTAGCGGGAGGGGGGTCCTACGAGCAGTACTTC. Amino acids: CASSFGLAGGGSYEQYF.

This chain connects TRBV6-1 to TRBJ2-7; the D gene is possibly TRBD2 (6 bases). V lost 6 bases, J lost 5 bases, and 11 bases lay in between. The CDR3 has 12 amino acids. Germline V gene lookup returns CDR1 MNHNS and CDR2 SASEGT. Here the CDR3 DNA reads TGTGCCAGCAGGGGGGAGGTCCACGAGCAGTACTTC. It codes for CASRGEVHEQYF.

The chain is built from TRBV15 and TRBJ2-7; 8 bases fit TRBD1. Germline values: CDR1 LNHNV, CDR2 YYDKDF (reference sequence). Unmatched junction bases numbered 11, after V lost 5 bases and J lost 5 bases. The CDR3 is 15 residues long. The CDR3 DNA reads TGTGCCACCAGCCGCAGACAGGGGCCGTGGGACGAGCAGTACTTC. Its protein is CATSRRQGPWDEQYF.

This clone was seen only once. The V and J genes are TRBV4-1 and TRBJ2-1, with D tentatively TRBD2 (6 bases). CDR3 length equals 19 residues. Trimming left V 2 bases short and J 1 base short, with 21 bases between. Germline-derived CDR1 and CDR2 are MGHRA and YSYEKL. The DNA of the CDR3 is TGCGCCAGCAGCCAATATTTGCCGGCCGGGGGATTATCCTACAATGAGCAGTTCTTC. Translation gives CASSQYLPAGGLSYNEQFF.

V gene TRBV30 combines with J gene TRBJ2-1; D gene ambiguous. Trimming cost V 0 bases and J 7 bases, with 16 bases left between them. The CDR3 length is 15 residues. Germline assignment: CDR1 GTSNPN and CDR2 SVGIG (reference sequence). Here the CDR3 DNA reads TGTGCCTGGAGTGTAGAGCTACTGTCTTTTAATGAGCAGTTCTTC. This codes for CAWSVELLSFNEQFF.

The chain links TRBV18 to TRBJ2-7, with 7 nucleotides matching TRBD2. Trimming cost V 3 bases and J 3 bases; bases outside gene matches: 5. The length of the CDR3 is 14 residues. Germline V CDR1 and CDR2: KGHSH, LQKENI. CDR3 region: CASSPREVGYEQYF. CDR3 coding DNA: TGTGCCAGCTCACCTCGGGAGGTCGGCTACGAGCAGTACTTC.

This chain uses TRBV5-4 with TRBJ2-5, with D perhaps matching TRBD1 (5 bases). The germline V and J ends were trimmed by 3 bases and 3 bases, with 15 bases remaining between them. CDR1 is SGHNT, CDR2 YYREEE, per germline (reference sequence). The CDR3 consists of 15 residues. The chain's CDR3 is CASSSKSQTEETQYF. CDR3 in DNA: TGTGCCAGCAGCTCCAAAAGCCAGACAGAAGAGACCCAGTACTTC.

This clone was counted once. The chain combines TRBV16 with TRBJ2-1; 9 positions agree with TRBD2. V lost 2 bases to trimming and J lost 8 bases; unmatched junction nucleotides: 7. The CDR3 spans 15 residues. CDR1 is KGHSY and CDR2 is FQNENV in the germline V gene. The CDR3 nucleotides are TGTGCCAGCAGCCAACACCAGGGACTAGCCTATGAGCAGTTCTTC. As protein: CASSQHQGLAYEQFF.

The chain employs TRBV27 and TRBJ2-3, with 11 nucleotides matching TRBD1. V gave up 8 bases and J gave up 3 bases; unmatched junction bases: 10. In germline, CDR1 is MNHEY, CDR2 SMNVEV (reference sequence). This CDR3 is built from 16 residues. CDR3 residues: CASRRHRDRGTDTQYF. The DNA for the CDR3 is TGTGCCAGCCGCCGACATCGGGACAGGGGGACAGATACGCAGTATTTT.

The chain joins TRBV29-1 to TRBJ2-5, with a tentative D call TRBD2 (5 bases). Trimming left V 0 bases short and J 1 base short, with 18 bases between. This CDR3 contains 17 residues. The germline gives CDR1 SQVTM, CDR2 ANQGSEA. The CDR3 sequence is CSVEEISSFGVQETQYF. In nucleotides, the CDR3 is TGCAGCGTTGAAGAGATCTCTTCCTTCGGGGTCCAAGAGACCCAGTACTTC. The variable domain in full, completed from reference TRBV29-1 and TRBJ2-5, reads SAVISQKPSRDICQRGTSLTIQCQVDSQVTMMFWYRQQPGQSLTLIATANQGSEATYESGFVIDKFPISRPNLTFSTLTVSNMSPEDSSIYLCSVEEISSFGVQETQYFGPGTRLLVL.

The V gene is TRBV7-2, the J gene TRBJ2-7; TRBD2 agrees at 10 bases. The V gene's germline CDR1 is SGHTA and CDR2 FQGNSA. The CDR3 contains 15 residues. Trimming took 3 bases from V and 2 from J; bases not matched to a gene: 4. The CDR3 spells CASSFLAGAPYEQYF. For the CDR3, the DNA is TGTGCCAGCAGCTTCCTAGCGGGAGCCCCCTACGAGCAGTACTTC.

The rearrangement links TRBV28 to TRBJ2-7; a weak D match, TRBD2 (6 bases). Germline loops: CDR1 MDHEN, CDR2 SYDVKM. The CDR3 is made up of 15 amino acids. V dropped 3 bases and J dropped 3 bases, with 15 bases sitting between them. The CDR3 region is CASSFPRTNNYEQYF. The CDR3 DNA sequence: TGTGCCAGCAGTTTTCCCAGGACTAACAACTACGAGCAGTACTTC.

J is TRBJ2-7 and V is TRBV30; weak D call: TRBD2 (7 bases). Germline values: CDR1 GTSNPN, CDR2 SVGIG (reference sequence). The V end was cut by 3 bases, the J end by 2 bases, with 14 bases between. The CDR3 sequence is 14 residues long. CDR3 bases: TGTGCCTGGAGCGAGGGGGGAGGGGCCTACGAGCAGTACTTC. Protein sequence: CAWSEGGGAYEQYF.

The chain uses TRBV11-2 and TRBJ2-7, with 8 bases matching TRBD1. The CDR3 is made up of 14 amino acids. Germline CDR1 SGHAT, CDR2 FQNNGV. Trimming removed 5 bases from V and 3 bases from J; junction bases left unmatched: 6. The CDR3 protein is CASSPGQGRYEQYF. The CDR3 DNA is TGTGCCAGCAGCCCTGGACAGGGACGCTACGAGCAGTACTTC.

This chain connects TRBV9 to TRBJ2-7; no clear D. The CDR3 runs to 15 residues. With 0 bases removed from V and 2 bases from J, the gap between germline ends came to 12 bases. Germline values: CDR1 SGDLS, CDR2 YYNGEE. The CDR3 spells CASSVGITETYEQYF. The CDR3 bases are TGTGCCAGCAGCGTAGGTATTACAGAAACCTACGAGCAGTACTTC. The full variable domain, its missing parts supplied by reference TRBV9 and TRBJ2-7, is DSGVTQTPKHLITATGQRVTLRCSPRSGDLSVYWYQQSLDQGLQFLIQYYNGEERAKGNILERFSAQQFPDLHSELNLSSLELGDSALYFCASSVGITETYEQYFGPGTRLTVT.

V and J are TRBV5-6 and TRBJ2-2; possibly TRBD1 for D (6 bases). CDR1 is SGHDT, CDR2 YYEEEE, per germline. V lost 3 bases and J lost 2, with 20 bases in between. The CDR3 sequence is 18 residues long. CDR3 DNA: TGTGCCAGCAGCTGGGTTGGGGGCGGTTTGTCAAACACCGGGGAGCTGTTTTTT. Encoded protein: CASSWVGGGLSNTGELFF.

V usage is TRBV9 and J usage is TRBJ2-3; D is possibly TRBD1 (5 bases). V lost 4 bases and J lost 4, with 19 bases in between. Looked up from germline, CDR1 is SGDLS and CDR2 is YYNGEE. This CDR3 has 16 amino acids. CDR3 sequence (DNA): TGTGCCAGCAGCCCCCGTGAGCAGGGAAGCGCAGATACGCAGTATTTT. Translating it yields CASSPREQGSADTQYF. The variable domain in full, completed from reference TRBV9 and TRBJ2-3, reads DSGVTQTPKHLITATGQRVTLRCSPRSGDLSVYWYQQSLDQGLQFLIQYYNGEERAKGNILERFSAQQFPDLHSELNLSSLELGDSALYFCASSPREQGSADTQYFGPGTRLTVL.

The chain links TRBV21-1 to TRBJ2-5; the table names TRBD1, a call not compared with the DNA. TRBV21-1 is a known pseudogene. The CDR3 covers 13 residues. CDR3 nucleotides: TGTGCCAGCAGCAACGGACAGCAAGAGACCCAGTACTTC. As protein: CASSNGQQETQYF.

This clone was detected only once. V is TRBV2 and J is TRBJ2-3, with D perhaps TRBD2 (6 bases). V was trimmed by 6 bases and J by 8 bases, leaving 12 bases between them. Germline CDR1 reads SNHLY; CDR2 reads FYNNEI. The CDR3 contains 12 residues. The DNA of the CDR3 is TGTGCCAGCAGGGCGGGGTGGGTTACGCAGTATTTT. Protein sequence: CASRAGWVTQYF.

The chain carries TRBV9 and TRBJ1-5; maybe TRBD1 (5 bases). Per germline, CDR1 SGDLS and CDR2 YYNGEE. This CDR3 has 15 residues. Trimming cost V 0 bases and J 1 base, with 8 bases left between them. The CDR3 loop is CASSVAPGSNQPQHF. CDR3 coding DNA: TGTGCCAGCAGCGTAGCTCCAGGGAGCAATCAGCCCCAGCATTTT.

The gene calls are TRBV28 and TRBJ1-4; D not resolved. The V gene lost 8 bases and the J gene lost 0 bases, with 7 bases spanning the gap. Germline assignment: CDR1 MDHEN and CDR2 SYDVKM. This CDR3 has 13 amino acids. The CDR3 is CASCRATNEKLFF. The CDR3 DNA reads TGTGCCAGCTGTCGAGCAACTAATGAAAAACTGTTTTTT. The full variable domain, with the rest looked up from reference TRBV28 and TRBJ1-4, is DVKVTQSSRYLVKRTGEKVFLECVQDMDHENMFWYRQDPGLGLRLIYFSYDVKMKEKGDIPEGYSVSREKKERFSLILESASTNQTSMYLCASCRATNEKLFFGSGTQLSVL.

The rearrangement uses TRBV10-3 and TRBJ2-1; unclear D gene. Trimming removed 0 bases from V and 5 bases from J, with 8 bases in between. In germline, CDR1 is ENHRY, CDR2 SYGVKD. There are 14 residues in the CDR3. CDR3 sequence: CAISESGYNNEQFF. The CDR3 DNA is TGTGCCATCAGTGAGTCCGGGTACAACAATGAGCAGTTCTTC.

This chain joins TRBV19 and TRBJ1-2, with no clear D. V was trimmed by 7 bases and J by 7 bases, leaving 16 bases between them. CDR3 length equals 13 residues. The germline V gene has CDR1 LNHDA and CDR2 SQIVND (reference sequence). The CDR3 coding sequence is TGTGCCAGTATCAACACAGCTATGGGTGGCTACACCTTC. It is translated as CASINTAMGGYTF.

As regards this clone: At one of its ends the junction is not consistent with the germline gene, which may arise from a read error. V usage is TRBV6-5 and J usage is TRBJ2-7, with D possibly being TRBD1 (5 bases). CDR1 is MNHEY and CDR2 is SVGAGI in the germline V gene. The CDR3 sequence is 15 residues long. CDR3 in DNA: TGTACCAGCAGTTACTCGAGCACAGGAGCGAACGAGCAGTACTTC. Translated: CTSSYSSTGANEQYF.

The chain couples TRBV9 to TRBJ2-1; 13 bases are shared with TRBD2. Germline trimming cut 4 bases from V and 5 bases from J; bases unmatched to any gene: 6. CDR3 length: 16 residues. Germline V CDR1 and CDR2: SGDLS, YYNGEE. CDR3 region: CASSPELAGGNNEQFF. In nucleotides, the CDR3 is TGTGCCAGCAGCCCCGAACTAGCGGGAGGGAACAATGAGCAGTTCTTC.

This clone came up once. The V gene is TRBV9, the J gene TRBJ2-3, with TRBD2 identical over 10 bases. V shed 0 bases and J 3 bases; nucleotides not matched to a gene: 7. The CDR3 totals 17 residues. Germline lookup yields CDR1 SGDLS and CDR2 YYNGEE. The CDR3 loop is CASSVGTSGIVTDTQYF. The CDR3 DNA is TGTGCCAGCAGCGTAGGCACTAGCGGGATCGTGACAGATACGCAGTATTTT.

The chain has TRBV4-1 and TRBJ2-2; TRBD1 is a possible D gene (6 bases). The V gene lost 4 bases and the J gene lost 3 bases, with 15 bases spanning the gap. The CDR3 contains 16 residues. CDR1 is MGHRA and CDR2 is YSYEKL in the germline V gene. The CDR3 loop reads CASSLWAGVDTGELFF. Written as DNA, the CDR3 is TGCGCCAGCAGCCTCTGGGCAGGGGTGGACACCGGGGAGCTGTTTTTT.

V and J are TRBV28 and TRBJ2-2, with D perhaps TRBD1 (5 bases). The length of the CDR3 is 13 residues. V was trimmed by 8 bases and J by 4 bases, leaving 11 bases between them. Germline CDR1 and CDR2: MDHEN and SYDVKM. The CDR3 spells CASLQGVTGELFF. CDR3 bases: TGTGCCAGCCTCCAAGGGGTCACCGGGGAGCTGTTTTTT.

The chain recombines TRBV6-6 with TRBJ2-5, with 9 nucleotides matching TRBD1. Trimming cost V 6 bases and J 2 bases; bases outside gene matches: 10. This CDR3 is 16 amino acids long. Germline CDR1 MNHNY, CDR2 SVGAGI (reference sequence). The CDR3 DNA is TGTGCCAGCAGGTCAACCTCCGGGACAGGGCAAGAGACCCAGTACTTC. Translating gives CASRSTSGTGQETQYF.

The chain links TRBV30 to TRBJ1-2; D call uncertain. Germline-derived CDR1 and CDR2 are GTSNPN and SVGIG (reference sequence). This CDR3 is 15 amino acids long. V was pared by 3 bases and J by 1 base, with 15 bases between. This chain's CDR3 is CAWRGNFGVNYGYTF. The CDR3 nucleotides read TGTGCCTGGAGGGGGAATTTCGGGGTTAACTATGGCTACACCTTC. Drawing the rest from reference TRBV30 and TRBJ1-2, the complete variable domain is SQTIHQWPATLVQPVGSPLSLECTVEGTSNPNLYWYRQAAGRGLQLLFYSVGIGQISSEVPQNLSASRPQDRQFILSSKKLLLSDSGFYLCAWRGNFGVNYGYTFGSGTRLTVV.